These 27 T cell receptor beta chains came from one sample sequenced in a study of blood T cell repertoires in COVID-19. Sequencing was performed with immunoSEQ multiplex PCR; in TCRdb, only in-frame clones are kept and a portion is missing. The table shows over 130,000 clones, with about 82% occurring only once. The sample taken for sequencing was peripheral blood. The source of these receptors is a man in his forties or fifties with acute or convalescent COVID-19.

CDR3 in amino acids: CASSPWTGNTEAFF. The CDR3 coding sequence is TGCGCCAGCAGCCCCTGGACAGGAAACACTGAAGCTTTCTTT. The rearrangement joins TRBV5-1 to TRBJ1-1, with 7 bases aligning to TRBD1. Germline loops: CDR1 SGHRS, CDR2 YFSETQ. The CDR3 extends over 14 amino acids. V lost 4 bases to trimming and J lost 2 bases; unmatched junction nucleotides: 5.

V usage is TRBV2 and J usage is TRBJ2-5; 10 bases match TRBD1. Germline V gene data show CDR1 as SNHLY and CDR2 as FYNNEI. The CDR3 extends over 15 amino acids. J lost 4 bases, V lost 4 bases, and 6 bases had no gene match. CDR3 DNA: TGTGCCAGCAGTGGGACAGGGGGAAGAGGAGAGACCCAGTACTTC. Its protein is CASSGTGGRGETQYF.

The chain couples TRBV18 to TRBJ1-1; 7 nucleotides align to TRBD1. Germline lookup yields CDR1 KGHSH and CDR2 LQKENI. The CDR3 runs to 14 residues. After removal of 3 bases from V and 4 bases from J, the junction contained 5 bases not matched to a gene. In nucleotides, the CDR3 is TGTGCCAGCTCACCGGACAGGATGAGCACTGAAGCTTTCTTT. It encodes CASSPDRMSTEAFF.

The chain recombines TRBV5-4 with TRBJ1-1, with D hard to call. Germline CDR1 reads SGHNT; CDR2 reads YYREEE (reference sequence). Trimming cost V 2 bases and J 8 bases, with 16 bases left between them. The CDR3 consists of 14 residues. CDR3 coding DNA: TGTGCCAGCAGCTTCGCGGGAGGAGGCGGAGAAGCTTTCTTT. Protein: CASSFAGGGGEAFF. Drawing the rest from reference TRBV5-4 and TRBJ1-1, the complete variable domain is ETGVTQSPTHLIKTRGQQVTLRCSSQSGHNTVSWYQQALGQGPQFIFQYYREEENGRGNFPPRFSGLQFPNYSSELNVNALELDDSALYLCASSFAGGGGEAFFGQGTRLTVV.

V gene TRBV7-6 combines with J gene TRBJ2-2; possibly TRBD1 for D (6 bases). Germline lookup yields CDR1 SGHVS and CDR2 FNYEAQ. This CDR3 spans 15 amino acids. Trimming took off 5 bases at V and 7 bases at J, with 17 bases between the two ends. The CDR3 here is CASSLFTTGNGELFF. CDR3 coding DNA: TGTGCCAGCAGCCTATTTACCACAGGGAACGGGGAGCTGTTTTTT.

This clone turned up a few times. The chain is built from TRBV27 and TRBJ2-5, with D maybe TRBD1 (5 bases). This CDR3 region has 14 residues. V was pared by 5 bases and J by 2 bases, with 12 bases between. Germline CDR1 is MNHEY and CDR2 is SMNVEV (reference sequence). CDR3 in amino acids: CASSGQGNQETQYF. CDR3 nucleotides: TGTGCCAGCAGTGGTCAGGGCAATCAAGAGACCCAGTACTTC.

Turning to this clone: In the same sample, other DNA sequences code for this CDR3. The chain recombines TRBV6-4 with TRBJ2-2; TRBD2 is a possible D gene (6 bases). Germline CDR1 is MRHNA and CDR2 is SNTAGT. V lost 6 bases and J 2 bases, leaving 10 bases between the germline ends. The CDR3 is 14 residues long. CDR3 protein: CASREEGNTGELFF. The CDR3, as DNA: TGTGCCAGCAGGGAGGAGGGAAACACCGGGGAGCTGTTTTTT.

The V gene is TRBV6-2 or TRBV6-3, the J gene TRBJ2-6; 7 bases match TRBD1. The V gene's germline CDR1 is MNHEY and CDR2 SVGEGT. Trimming took 4 bases from V and 0 from J; bases not matched to a gene: 9. The CDR3 extends over 18 amino acids. CDR3 DNA: TGTGCCAGCAGTTTTTTACAGGGGCTACGCTCTGGGGCCAACGTCCTGACTTTC. The encoded protein is CASSFLQGLRSGANVLTF.

This clone was found a few times. V and J are TRBV7-2 and TRBJ2-7; 11 nucleotides match TRBD1. The CDR3 runs 15 residues. CDR1 and CDR2 from the germline V gene are SGHTA and FQGNSA. Trimming at V came to 5 bases and at J to 7 bases, leaving 10 bases not matched to a gene. CDR3 in DNA: TGTGCCAGCAGCACTCGGACAGGGGGCAGGTCGGAGCAGTACTTC. Translation: CASSTRTGGRSEQYF.

The rearrangement uses TRBV7-9 and TRBJ2-2, with 7 bases matching TRBD1. Trimming cost V 3 bases and J 1 base; bases outside gene matches: 11. The CDR3 runs 18 residues. Germline V gives CDR1 SEHNR, CDR2 FQNEAQ (reference sequence). CDR3 sequence: CASSFPPLGGRNTGELFF. CDR3 coding DNA: TGTGCCAGCAGCTTCCCACCTCTAGGGGGCAGGAACACCGGGGAGCTGTTTTTT.

The J gene is TRBJ1-5, the V gene TRBV6-5; 7 bases fit TRBD1. Per germline, CDR1 MNHEY and CDR2 SVGAGI. The junction had 9 bases not matched to a gene; V was cut back by 7 bases and J by 3 bases. CDR3 length: 15 amino acids. This CDR3 is CASKIPGQHNQPQHF. CDR3 bases: TGTGCCAGCAAAATCCCGGGACAGCACAATCAGCCCCAGCATTTT.

This clone was seen only once. The chain is built from TRBV6-5 and TRBJ2-2; 8 nucleotides agree with TRBD1. This CDR3 contains 15 residues. Germline V lookup: CDR1 MNHEY, CDR2 SVGAGI. Trimming took 7 bases from V and 0 from J; bases not matched to a gene: 4. The CDR3 loop reads CASTPQGANTGELFF. CDR3 coding DNA: TGTGCCAGCACCCCACAGGGGGCGAACACCGGGGAGCTGTTTTTT.

The chain has TRBV12-3 or TRBV12-4 and TRBJ2-6; weak D call: TRBD1 (6 bases). Between the trimmed V and J ends, which lost 8 bases and 2 bases, there was a span of 7 bases. This CDR3 is 13 amino acids long. In DNA form, the CDR3 reads TGTGCCAGCTCAGGGGCTGGGGCCAACGTCCTGACTTTC. It codes for CASSGAGANVLTF.

The CDR3, as DNA: TGCGCCAGCAGCTTGTCGCCAGGGGTCTCTGGAAACACCATATATTTT. As protein: CASSLSPGVSGNTIYF. The chain carries TRBV5-1 and TRBJ1-3; tentative D call: TRBD1 (6 bases). Trimming shortened V by 1 base and J by 0 bases, and 11 bases separated the two germline ends. Germline V gene sequence: CDR1 SGHRS, CDR2 YFSETQ. The CDR3 is 16 amino acids.

The chain carries TRBV5-4 and TRBJ2-7; perhaps TRBD2 as D (7 bases). The CDR3 sequence is 15 residues long. The ends were cut back, 4 bases at V and 2 bases at J, with 16 bases in the middle. The V gene's germline CDR1 is SGHNT and CDR2 YYREEE (reference sequence). CDR3 sequence (DNA): TGTGCCAGCAGCGGGGGGGGCAGGGAGGCCTACGAGCAGTACTTC. Its protein is CASSGGGREAYEQYF.

The table lists this clone with a count of one. V and J are TRBV7-9 and TRBJ1-4; D is possibly TRBD1 (5 bases). V was pared by 5 bases and J by 1 base, with 11 bases between. CDR1 SEHNR and CDR2 FQNEAQ come from the germline V gene (reference sequence). The CDR3 is 15 amino acids. The DNA for the CDR3 is TGTGCCAGCAGCGGAACAGGCAGAACTAATGAAAAACTGTTTTTT. Translated: CASSGTGRTNEKLFF.

V and J are TRBV18 and TRBJ2-7; 7 bases map to TRBD2. The CDR3 has 13 amino acids. V shed 7 bases and J 2 bases; nucleotides not matched to a gene: 5. Germline V gene sequence: CDR1 KGHSH, CDR2 LQKENI. Here the CDR3 reads CASCLSGTYEQYF. The CDR3 nucleotides read TGTGCCAGCTGCCTGAGCGGGACCTACGAGCAGTACTTC.

The V gene is TRBV5-4, the J gene TRBJ1-2; 7 nucleotides line up with TRBD1. The ends lost 3 bases at V and 6 bases at J; junction bases unmatched: 5. CDR3 length equals 13 residues. Germline V gives CDR1 SGHNT, CDR2 YYREEE (reference sequence). The DNA of the CDR3 is TGTGCCAGCAGCTACGACAGGGTCCATGGCTACACCTTC. As protein: CASSYDRVHGYTF.

The chain carries TRBV6-5 and TRBJ2-3; D might be TRBD1 (5 bases). CDR3 length equals 15 residues. CDR1 and CDR2 (germline): MNHEY, SVGAGI. Trimming pared 5 bases from V and 2 bases from J, leaving 14 bases between. This CDR3 reads CASSPSYRFTDTQYF. The CDR3 nucleotides are TGTGCCAGCAGTCCGTCGTACAGGTTCACAGATACGCAGTATTTT.

The V gene is TRBV19, the J gene TRBJ1-1; D is uncertain. CDR1 is LNHDA and CDR2 is SQIVND in the germline V gene (reference sequence). The CDR3 has 15 amino acids. Trimming shortened V by 3 bases and J by 4 bases, and 15 bases separated the two germline ends. The CDR3 DNA reads TGTGCCAGTAGTATTGTTCCGGGGTTGGCCACTGAAGCTTTCTTT. Translating gives CASSIVPGLATEAFF.

The chain couples TRBV7-3 to TRBJ2-2, with D possibly TRBD2 on 6 matching bases. CDR3 size: 14 residues. Germline V gives CDR1 SGHTA, CDR2 FQGTGA. Between the trimmed V and J ends, which lost 5 bases and 6 bases, there was a span of 13 bases. This CDR3 reads CASSPGTSPGELFF. DNA of the CDR3: TGTGCCAGCAGCCCAGGGACTTCCCCCGGGGAGCTGTTTTTT.

V gene TRBV15 combines with J gene TRBJ2-2, with D possibly being TRBD2 (5 bases). Germline V gene sequence: CDR1 LNHNV, CDR2 YYDKDF (reference sequence). V was clipped by 0 bases and J by 0 bases, with 8 bases between them. CDR3 length equals 16 residues. The CDR3 DNA follows: TGTGCCACCAGCAGAGATGAAGCGGCGAACACCGGGGAGCTGTTTTTT. It encodes CATSRDEAANTGELFF.

This sequence joins TRBV9 and TRBJ2-7; 13 bases are shared with TRBD2. The V gene end was trimmed by 3 bases and the J gene end by 5 bases; junction bases not matched to a gene: 5. The CDR3 totals 15 residues. Germline loops: CDR1 SGDLS, CDR2 YYNGEE. The CDR3 loop is CASSARTSGSDEQYF. The CDR3 DNA sequence: TGTGCCAGCAGCGCACGGACTAGCGGGAGTGACGAGCAGTACTTC.

The chain employs TRBV6-5 and TRBJ1-1, with D possibly TRBD1 on 5 matching bases. V lost 6 bases and J 0 bases, leaving 11 bases between the germline ends. Germline CDR1 reads MNHEY; CDR2 reads SVGAGI. CDR3 size: 14 residues. CDR3 bases: TGTGCCAGCAGACCTGACAGAATGAACACTGAAGCTTTCTTT. Amino acids: CASRPDRMNTEAFF.

This clone was counted a single time. The V call is TRBV30, the J call TRBJ1-5; tentative D call: TRBD1 (6 bases). Germline CDR1 GTSNPN, CDR2 SVGIG (reference sequence). The CDR3 spans 14 residues. V shed 1 base and J shed 4 bases, with 11 bases lying between them. This CDR3 is CAWSAGTQNQPQHF. The CDR3 nucleotides are TGTGCCTGGAGTGCCGGGACACAAAATCAGCCCCAGCATTTT.

The chain uses TRBV7-9 and TRBJ1-3; the D is unclear. CDR1 and CDR2 from the germline V gene are SEHNR and FQNEAQ (reference sequence). V was cut by 5 bases and J by 2 bases, with 7 bases left in between. The CDR3 covers 13 residues. CDR3 protein: CASSVSAGNTIYF. CDR3 DNA sequence: TGTGCCAGCAGCGTCTCAGCTGGAAACACCATATATTTT.

The chain links TRBV6-4 to TRBJ2-3, with D possibly matching TRBD2 (6 bases). Germline V gives CDR1 MRHNA, CDR2 SNTAGT. The CDR3 extends over 15 amino acids. V lost 4 bases, J lost 6 bases, and 17 bases lay in between. The chain's CDR3 is CASSVGPERADTQYF. The CDR3 nucleotides are TGTGCCAGCAGTGTGGGACCAGAGCGGGCCGATACGCAGTATTTT.